This T cell receptor beta chain appears in the sequencing data of a study of blood T cell repertoires in COVID-19 (dated by TCRdb to 2020 to 2021). Looking at the study overall: The collaborator samples originated in the United States, Italy and Spain and spanned the acute and convalescent phases of COVID-19. The material from the prospective study consisted of cDNA or gDNA derived from T cells, B-cell-depleted T cells, or PBMCs. Deeply sampled blood TCRbeta repertoires from subjects exposed to, actively infected with, or recovered from COVID-19 were included in the dataset. The repertoires were made available in a free public database intended to serve as a resource for research on the immune response to SARS-CoV-2. Where available, HLA class I and class II types were taken from metadata supplied by the sample provider and were not determined by assay-based typing. Nearly every sample came with metadata listing a de-identified subject ID, COVID-19 status, age in years and sex. Samples came from the ongoing ImmuneRACE study (first 160 participants) plus 1,254 subjects from 6 global collaborators. Results the study describes overall, beyond this receptor: The amount of clinical and demographic metadata varied by source and participant and was provided uncurated.

Collaborating institutions collected whole blood in K2EDTA tubes following their own protocols. For TCRbeta analysis, collaborator samples were shipped as frozen whole blood, as isolated PBMCs, or as DNA extracted from either sample type. In this sample, this clone turned up once. What this receptor recognizes is not known. No base-level quality is on record; no much larger clone is a single base apart. The germline V gene encodes CDR1 SGHAT and CDR2 FQNNGV. Measured from the cysteine to the phenylalanine, the CDR3 is 13 residues long. Left in the record is the CDR3 DNA by itself, 39 bases read in frame from the first base. The germline ends are 8 bases apart after V is trimmed by 1 base and J by 5 bases. TCRbeta CDR3 regions were amplified from genomic DNA using the immunoSEQ Assay, a bias-controlled multiplex PCR. The original methods were these. Nucleated cell counts per sample were estimated from amplification of reference gene primers within the assay. To quantify the absolute abundance of each unique TCRbeta CDR3 rearrangement, sequence reads were collapsed and filtered. For each sample, productive Simpson clonality was calculated by taking the square root of Simpson's diversity index across productive rearrangements. As stored in TCRdb, this immuneACCESS dataset retains in-frame rearrangements with V and J assigned. A fraction of the clones does not appear; measured against another copy, unresolved V genes explain less than half of the discrepancy, and the remainder lacks a known reason. The V and J calls and clone size were taken over from that table, and D and trimming were inferred from the DNA. Counted in this sample were some 69,000 clones; about 82% of them appeared once. The ten largest clones represent 1.5% to 2% of the sample.

The sequence links TRBV11-2 to TRBJ1-2, with the D segment identity uncertain. The specimen was peripheral blood. This clonotype was obtained from a woman aged 55 to 70 with acute or convalescent COVID-19. The CDR3 sequence is CASSLVQLYGYTF. The sequenced DNA is TGTGCCAGCAGCTTAGTACAGCTTTATGGCTACACCTTC.